This T cell receptor (beta chain) derives from a study of blood T cell repertoires in COVID-19. On the study more broadly: Acute and convalescent COVID-19 specimens originated in the United States, Italy and Spain. Sample material is recorded as cDNA or gDNA derived from T cells, B-cell-depleted T cells, or PBMCs.

The V and J ends lost 6 bases and 4 bases respectively, with 9 bases between them. The CDR3 is 13 amino acids. Germline V gives CDR1 SNHLY, CDR2 FYNNEI. In the source study's methods: Reference gene primer amplification gave estimated nucleated cell counts. Assay used: immunoSEQ multiplex PCR; TCRdb lists only in-frame clones, some missing. From that table come the V and J calls and clone size; the DNA was used to work out D and trimming. The repertoire holds approximately 19,000 clones, approximately 91% seen once, with about 10% in the top ten. The sequenced material came from peripheral blood. J is TRBJ2-2 and V is TRBV2, with D maybe TRBD1 (6 bases). The sequence came from a human donor in a cohort sampled during active COVID-19. The donor label of this sample is uncertain. CDR3 in amino acids: CASSRGGTGELFF. CDR3 bases: TGTGCCAGCAGCAGGGGCGGCACCGGGGAGCTGTTTTTT. The whole variable domain, remainder taken from reference TRBV2 and TRBJ2-2, is EPEVTQTPSHQVTQMGQEVILRCVPISNHLYFYWYRQILGQKVEFLVSFYNNEISEKSEIFDDQFSVERPDGSNFTLKIRSTKLEDSAMYFCASSRGGTGELFFGEGSRLTVL.